Listed here are 23 T cell receptor beta chains from one sample, sequenced in a study of technical replicates of blood from several donors. TCRdb keeps only in-frame clones here, not all; method: immunoSEQ multiplex PCR. The sample carries about 98,000 clones, around 95% recorded once. The sequenced sample was T cells isolated from PBMCs. All receptors derive from a human donor in good health.

The rearrangement links TRBV4-2 to TRBJ2-3; 9 nucleotides agree with TRBD2. The length of the CDR3 is 13 residues. Germline trimming cut 3 bases from V and 10 bases from J; bases unmatched to any gene: 5. CDR1 LGHNA and CDR2 YNFKEQ come from the germline V gene. CDR3 residues: CASSQAGGPPQYF. The CDR3 DNA reads as TGTGCCAGCAGCCAGGCGGGGGGGCCACCGCAGTATTTT.

The chain's CDR3 is CASSPQAGAAYEQYF. The CDR3 DNA reads TGTGCCAGCAGCCCTCAAGCAGGGGCCGCCTACGAGCAGTACTTC. The gene calls are TRBV27 and TRBJ2-7; D may be TRBD1 (6 bases). The V gene lost 6 bases and the J gene lost 2 bases, with 17 bases spanning the gap. From germline, CDR1 is MNHEY and CDR2 SMNVEV (reference sequence). This CDR3 is 15 amino acids long.

The chain recombines TRBV9 with TRBJ2-5, with 7 bases fitting TRBD2. The CDR3 contains 13 residues. With V trimmed by 4 bases and J by 0 bases, 0 bases remained unmatched. Germline V lookup: CDR1 SGDLS, CDR2 YYNGEE. The CDR3 nucleotides are TGTGCCAGCAGCCTAGCGGACCAAGAGACCCAGTACTTC. This gives the protein CASSLADQETQYF.

The CDR3 loop is CASSSSSGRVNEQFF. Written as DNA, the CDR3 is TGTGCCAGTAGTTCCTCGTCAGGGAGGGTCAATGAGCAGTTCTTC. This sequence joins TRBV19 and TRBJ2-1, with 7 bases lining up with TRBD2. Germline V gives CDR1 LNHDA, CDR2 SQIVND (reference sequence). Unmatched junction bases numbered 10, after V lost 5 bases and J lost 6 bases. The CDR3 spans 15 residues.

This chain connects TRBV7-2 to TRBJ1-5; TRBD1 matches at 7 bases. V dropped 1 base and J dropped 5; count of bases not matched to a gene: 8. This CDR3 comprises 16 residues. Per germline, CDR1 SGHTA and CDR2 FQGNSA. CDR3 in amino acids: CASSLGWQGGYQPQHF. The CDR3 nucleotides read TGTGCCAGCAGCTTAGGTTGGCAGGGGGGATATCAGCCCCAGCATTTT.

This clone is a singleton in its sample. The chain joins TRBV7-6 to TRBJ2-5, with D possibly matching TRBD1 (6 bases). In germline, CDR1 is SGHVS, CDR2 FNYEAQ. The V gene lost 4 bases and the J gene lost 5 bases, with 14 bases spanning the gap. The CDR3 is 14 amino acids. CDR3 sequence (DNA): TGTGCCAGCAGCTCTTTACAGGGTCTGGAGACCCAGTACTTC. Protein product: CASSSLQGLETQYF.

The rearrangement links TRBV10-1 to TRBJ2-5; 9 bases match TRBD1. Germline V gene data show CDR1 as WNHNN and CDR2 as SYGVQD (reference sequence). J was trimmed by 5 bases and V by 2 bases; bases with no gene match: 6. This CDR3 spans 15 amino acids. CDR3 region: CASSEDKGTGETQYF. The CDR3 DNA is TGCGCCAGCAGTGAGGATAAGGGGACAGGGGAGACCCAGTACTTC.

V is TRBV19 and J is TRBJ1-2; 8 bases agree with TRBD1. In germline, CDR1 is LNHDA, CDR2 SQIVND (reference sequence). The V and J ends lost 1 base and 4 bases, in that order; junction bases with no gene match: 5. This CDR3 is 15 amino acids long. CDR3 in amino acids: CASSIAPDRGYGYTF. CDR3 sequence (DNA): TGTGCCAGTAGTATAGCTCCCGACAGGGGCTATGGCTACACCTTC.

This chain's CDR3 is CASSEKWGTTSQGAFF. The CDR3 DNA sequence: TGTGCCAGCAGTGAAAAATGGGGGACTACGTCCCAGGGAGCTTTCTTT. This chain links TRBV28 with TRBJ1-1; tentatively, D is TRBD1 (5 bases). This CDR3 is built from 16 residues. Trimming left V 5 bases short and J 10 bases short, with 26 bases between. The germline V gene has CDR1 MDHEN and CDR2 SYDVKM.

The rearrangement joins TRBV28 to TRBJ1-1, with 9 bases that match TRBD1. Trimming at V came to 6 bases and at J to 7 bases, leaving 9 bases not matched to a gene. The CDR3 extends over 14 amino acids. Germline V gene lookup returns CDR1 MDHEN and CDR2 SYDVKM. In DNA, the CDR3 is TGTGCCAGCAGAGCACAGGGGGCTATGGGTGAAGCTTTCTTT. Translation gives CASRAQGAMGEAFF.

J is TRBJ1-5 and V is TRBV19; 7 nucleotides align to TRBD1. CDR1 is LNHDA and CDR2 is SQIVND in the germline V gene (reference sequence). CDR3 size: 12 residues. V lost 7 bases and J lost 6; bases outside the gene matches: 3. In DNA, the CDR3 is TGTGCCAGTAACTACAGGGGTCAGCCCCAGCATTTT. It encodes CASNYRGQPQHF.

This chain links TRBV7-9 with TRBJ2-3; no clear D. The CDR3 loop spans 14 amino acids. Germline assignment: CDR1 SEHNR and CDR2 FQNEAQ (reference sequence). V was pared by 2 bases and J by 1 base, with 7 bases between. For the CDR3, the DNA is TGTGCCAGCAGCTTAAGTAGAGGCACAGATACGCAGTATTTT. Translation gives CASSLSRGTDTQYF. Based on the CDR3 plus reference TRBV7-9 and TRBJ2-3, the full variable domain is DTGVSQNPRHKITKRGQNVTFRCDPISEHNRLYWYRQTLGQGPEFLTYFQNEAQLEKSRLLSDRFSAERPKGSFSTLEIQRTEQGDSAMYLCASSLSRGTDTQYFGPGTRLTVL.

The chain recombines TRBV5-1 with TRBJ2-3; maybe TRBD2 (5 bases). Germline CDR1 and CDR2: SGHRS and YFSETQ. With 2 bases removed from V and 2 bases from J, the gap between germline ends came to 15 bases. The CDR3 has 16 residues. The DNA for the CDR3 is TGCGCCAGCAGCTTTGGATTGACGGGATTCACAGATACGCAGTATTTT. Protein: CASSFGLTGFTDTQYF.

The gene calls are TRBV6-1 and TRBJ1-5; 7 bases align to TRBD1. Germline V gene sequence: CDR1 MNHNS, CDR2 SASEGT. V gave up 4 bases and J gave up 5 bases; unmatched junction bases: 5. The CDR3 contains 14 residues. CDR3 region: CASSGGGGYQPQHF. CDR3 nucleotides: TGTGCCAGCAGTGGAGGGGGCGGGTATCAGCCCCAGCATTTT.

V gene TRBV9 combines with J gene TRBJ1-2; maybe TRBD1 (5 bases). CDR1 and CDR2 from the germline V gene are SGDLS and YYNGEE. V was pared by 5 bases and J by 7 bases, with 15 bases between. CDR3 size: 13 residues. The CDR3 reads CASSTQGLGGYTF. The CDR3 bases are TGTGCCAGCAGTACCCAGGGACTCGGTGGCTACACCTTC.

The chain has TRBV4-2 and TRBJ1-5, with 10 bases fitting TRBD1. The CDR3 totals 15 residues. The germline CDR1 and CDR2 sequences are LGHNA and YNFKEQ. The V and J ends lost 1 base and 6 bases, in that order; junction bases with no gene match: 3. This chain's CDR3 is CASSQGQGAGQPQHF. CDR3 DNA: TGTGCCAGCAGCCAAGGACAGGGGGCTGGTCAGCCCCAGCATTTT.

The rearrangement links TRBV11-2 to TRBJ1-2; D gene ambiguous. From germline, CDR1 is SGHAT and CDR2 FQNNGV. CDR3 length: 13 residues. Trimming stripped 3 bases from V and 6 bases from J, with 11 bases between. Here the CDR3 reads CASSLVGENGYTF. The CDR3 region has the DNA TGTGCCAGCAGCTTGGTCGGGGAGAATGGCTACACCTTC.

The chain couples TRBV7-9 to TRBJ2-7, with 12 bases fitting TRBD2. The CDR3 is made up of 15 amino acids. J gave up 5 bases and V 5 bases, and 7 bases lay outside the gene matches. Germline CDR1 and CDR2: SEHNR and FQNEAQ (reference sequence). The CDR3 DNA reads TGTGCCAGCAGCAATCTAGCGGGGGGGCCCGACGAGCAGTACTTC. Its translation: CASSNLAGGPDEQYF.

The genes are TRBV7-9 and TRBJ2-7; 7 bases match TRBD2. The CDR3 length is 15 residues. Germline trimming cut 2 bases from V and 2 bases from J; bases unmatched to any gene: 6. Germline V CDR1 and CDR2: SEHNR, FQNEAQ (reference sequence). CDR3 coding DNA: TGTGCCAGCAGCTTATTGCGTGGGAGGGCCTACGAGCAGTACTTC. Encoded protein: CASSLLRGRAYEQYF. The complete variable domain, with remaining parts taken from reference TRBV7-9 and TRBJ2-7, reads DTGVSQNPRHKITKRGQNVTFRCDPISEHNRLYWYRQTLGQGPEFLTYFQNEAQLEKSRLLSDRFSAERPKGSFSTLEIQRTEQGDSAMYLCASSLLRGRAYEQYFGPGTRLTVT.

This chain links TRBV28 with TRBJ1-5; D is undetermined. This CDR3 is 14 amino acids long. In germline, CDR1 is MDHEN, CDR2 SYDVKM. Trimming pared 7 bases from V and 5 bases from J, leaving 15 bases between. CDR3 DNA: TGTGCCAGCACGAGTGACCAGGCAGATCAGCCCCAGCATTTT. This encodes CASTSDQADQPQHF.

The chain is built from TRBV5-1 and TRBJ2-1; D is possibly TRBD2 (5 bases). CDR3 size: 14 residues. V was shortened by 3 bases and J by 5 bases, with 12 bases between the two germline ends. The germline CDR1 and CDR2 sequences are SGHRS and YFSETQ. The CDR3 sequence is CASSWAAGDNEQFF. In DNA, the CDR3 is TGCGCCAGCAGCTGGGCGGCCGGGGACAATGAGCAGTTCTTC.

The rearrangement joins TRBV5-1 to TRBJ1-2; D unresolved. CDR3 length: 14 residues. Trimming took 0 bases from V and 3 from J, leaving 9 bases between them. In germline, CDR1 is SGHRS, CDR2 YFSETQ. In DNA, the CDR3 is TGCGCCAGCAGCTTGGATGGGCCTGACTATGGCTACACCTTC. Its protein is CASSLDGPDYGYTF.

This CDR3 is CASRPTGEGYTF. CDR3 DNA: TGTGCCAGCAGGCCGACAGGGGAAGGCTACACCTTC. The V gene is TRBV6-6, the J gene TRBJ1-2; 8 bases fit TRBD1. Germline V gene data show CDR1 as MNHNY and CDR2 as SVGAGI (reference sequence). This CDR3 has 12 residues. Trimming removed 6 bases from V and 8 bases from J; junction bases left unmatched: 5.